This T cell receptor beta chain was captured in a study of regulatory T cells in long-lasting Graves disease. General study findings and limits: Persistent disease exhibited a predilection for TRBV28, TRBJ1-2 and TRBJ2-5.

Germline loops: CDR1 SNHLY, CDR2 FYNNEI. There are 15 residues in the CDR3. With 3 bases removed from V and 0 bases from J, the gap between germline ends came to 8 bases. There are many counts of this clonotype. What it binds is not known. Library construction for TCR beta used iRepertoire HTBI primers and Arm-PCR of CDR3 regions. TCRdb redid the calling of the multiplex PCR reads with MiXCR, one entry per CDR3 protein. Of 400,000 or so distinct CDR3 sequences in the sample, around 20% were seen once. Described time point: persistent/refractory GD, antithyroid drugs over 5 years with positive TRAb. TCR sequences were obtained from RNA taken from PBMCs.

This chain joins TRBV2 and TRBJ2-2; D perhaps matches TRBD2 (6 bases). This clonotype was obtained from a female donor with Graves disease. Sequences were derived from peripheral blood mononuclear cells (PBMCs), sampled when the disease was refractory, from a patient treated with antithyroid drugs. The CDR3: CASSDGGANTGELFF. CDR3 coding DNA: TGTGCCAGCAGTGATGGAGGGGCGAACACCGGGGAGCTGTTTTTT.